The following is a T cell receptor beta chain sequence with its context. The record originates from a study of technical replicates of blood from several donors. Clones were sequenced by immunoSEQ multiplex PCR, and TCRdb holds only the in-frame ones, with some missing. The table lists roughly 60,000 clones, 70% to 90% of them singletons. CDR1 is SEHNR and CDR2 is FQNEAQ in the germline V gene (reference sequence). This CDR3 contains 16 residues. The junction had 11 bases not matched to a gene; V was cut back by 5 bases and J by 3 bases. The sample taken for sequencing was PBMCs. This TCR derives from a human donor in good health. Some clones in this sample may be carry-over from other donors' samples. J is TRBJ2-7 and V is TRBV7-9; 9 nucleotides line up with TRBD2. CDR3 nucleotides: TGTGCCAGCAGCGCAGATAGGCGGGAGGGCCTCTACGAGCAGTACTTC. It encodes CASSADRREGLYEQYF.